This T cell receptor beta chain was sequenced during a study of T cell responses to AZD1222 COVID-19 vaccine. Background on the study: Whether given at about 4 or about 12 weeks, second doses were pooled. Notes on the study in general: Reportedly, nearly half of unique spike TCRs recognized epitopes outside B.1.351/B.1.1.7 mutations. Mapped onto spike, vaccine-associated CD4 TCRs spanned it and were dominant at 160-218 and 743-854. Without day 14 samples, only post-peak T cell repertoires were studied.

Produced via immunoSEQ multiplex PCR; TCRdb's table is partial and in-frame only. The sample records 100,000 to 150,000 clones, roughly nine tenths being singletons. Germline V lookup: CDR1 SGHAT, CDR2 FQNNGV. With 1 base clipped from V and 3 bases from J, the junction kept 8 bases outside the gene matches. The CDR3 length is 17 residues. Notes on this clone: Antigen specificity is unknown.

Sample: peripheral blood, taken on day 0 of AZD1222 vaccination. V gene TRBV11-2 combines with J gene TRBJ2-1, with TRBD2 matching 8 bases. This TCR was sampled from an adult in good health. The CDR3 reads CASSLGGAGANYNEQFF. The DNA of the CDR3 is TGTGCCAGCAGCTTAGGGGGAGCGGGGGCCAACTACAATGAGCAGTTCTTC.